The next 8 T cell receptor beta chains were all read from a single sample in a study of T cell changes during pregnancy in multiple sclerosis. Sequencing was performed with immunoSEQ multiplex PCR; in TCRdb, only in-frame clones are kept and a portion is missing. The sample yields under 60,000 clones, 92% seen once. The sequenced sample was CD4+ T cells from peripheral blood mononuclear cells, obtained in the second trimester of pregnancy. Receptor source: a female donor in good health, enrolled as a control in a pregnancy study.

This clone was recorded once. An end of the junction does not agree with germline; a read error may underlie this. The chain employs TRBV7-7 and TRBJ2-1, with 7 bases aligning to TRBD2. Germline lookup yields CDR1 SSHAT and CDR2 FNYEAQ (reference sequence). This CDR3 has 13 amino acids. The CDR3 region has the DNA TGTGCTAGCAGCCGGGGACTAACGAATGAGCAGTTCTTC. This gives the protein CASSRGLTNEQFF.

The CDR3 DNA reads as TGTGCCAGCAGCTTATCGGGGGGGCCACAAGAGACCCAGTACTTC. Protein sequence: CASSLSGGPQETQYF. The J gene is TRBJ2-5, the V gene TRBV7-2; 8 positions agree with TRBD2. V trimming: 2 bases; J trimming: 2 bases; junction bases outside the gene matches: 4. Germline loops: CDR1 SGHTA, CDR2 FQGNSA. This CDR3 has 15 amino acids.

The chain joins TRBV7-3 to TRBJ2-5; 11 positions agree with TRBD2. After removal of 2 bases from V and 4 bases from J, the junction contained 9 bases not matched to a gene. This CDR3 comprises 17 residues. The germline CDR1 and CDR2 sequences are SGHTA and FQGTGA. The CDR3 here is CASSLSGLAAIGETQYF. The CDR3 bases are TGTGCCAGCAGCTTATCGGGACTAGCGGCCATCGGAGAGACCCAGTACTTC.

This rearrangement joins TRBV25-1 to TRBJ1-1; D gene unclear. CDR3 length: 12 amino acids. Germline V gene sequence: CDR1 MGHDK, CDR2 SYGVNS. V dropped 0 bases and J dropped 11 bases, with 10 bases sitting between them. Here the CDR3 DNA reads TGTGCCAGCAGTGAATATACGGCGGAGGCTTTCTTT. Its translation is CASSEYTAEAFF. The variable domain in full, with the rest retrieved from reference TRBV25-1 and TRBJ1-1, is EADIYQTPRYLVIGTGKKITLECSQTMGHDKMYWYQQDPGMELHLIHYSYGVNSTEKGDLSSESTVSRIRTEHFPLTLESARPSHTSQYLCASSEYTAEAFFGQGTRLTVV.

This chain uses TRBV4-2 with TRBJ1-5; TRBD1 is a possible D gene (5 bases). The CDR3 runs 18 residues. V was pared by 1 base and J by 4 bases, with 20 bases between. The germline V gene has CDR1 LGHNA and CDR2 YNFKEQ. CDR3 protein: CASSQGGGFDRLNQPQHF. In nucleotides, the CDR3 is TGTGCCAGCAGCCAAGGGGGAGGTTTTGACAGATTAAATCAGCCCCAGCATTTT.

The chain employs TRBV11-3 and TRBJ2-7; D not certain. Germline CDR1 reads SGHNT; CDR2 reads YENEEA. This CDR3 is 12 amino acids long. V lost 1 base and J lost 5, with 6 bases in between. The CDR3 protein is CASSLGSNEQYF. DNA for the CDR3: TGTGCCAGCAGCTTAGGGTCTAACGAGCAGTACTTC.

A single count supports this clone. This sequence joins TRBV7-2 and TRBJ1-5; D is possibly TRBD1 (6 bases). This CDR3 is built from 13 residues. V lost 1 base and J lost 5, with 6 bases in between. Germline loops: CDR1 SGHTA, CDR2 FQGNSA. CDR3 DNA: TGTGCCAGCAGCTTAGACAGGGATCAGCCCCAGCATTTT. Translated, it gives CASSLDRDQPQHF.

The rearrangement links TRBV19 to TRBJ1-2; a weak D match, TRBD1 (6 bases). Trimming pared 1 base from V and 8 bases from J, leaving 17 bases between. From germline, CDR1 is LNHDA and CDR2 SQIVND (reference sequence). The CDR3 is 15 amino acids. CDR3 nucleotides: TGTGCCAGTAGTATAGGACAAACAGGGTTCCTGGGCTACACCTTC. Residues: CASSIGQTGFLGYTF.